Below are 26 T cell receptor beta chains sequenced from a single sample in a study of T cells after yellow fever vaccination. In TCRdb, the 5' RACE reads were re-called with MiXCR into one record per CDR3 protein. The sample records approximately 300,000 distinct CDR3 sequences, approximately 9% being singletons. The sample here was PBMCs, taken on the day of the first yellow fever vaccination. The receptors stem from a man aged 18 to 30 who received the YFV17D yellow fever vaccine.

The table lists this clonotype with a few counts. The chain couples TRBV7-2 to TRBJ2-1; TRBD2 aligns across 9 bases. The CDR3 is made up of 15 amino acids. V lost 1 base to trimming and J lost 6 bases; unmatched junction nucleotides: 4. Per germline, CDR1 SGHTA and CDR2 FQGNSA. The CDR3 spells CASSLVSSGVNEQFF. The CDR3 DNA follows: TGTGCCAGCAGCTTAGTGTCTAGCGGGGTCAATGAGCAGTTCTTC.

V usage is TRBV7-2 and J usage is TRBJ1-1, with 8 bases lining up with TRBD1. J was trimmed by 6 bases and V by 5 bases; bases with no gene match: 8. CDR3 size: 14 residues. The germline CDR1 and CDR2 sequences are SGHTA and FQGNSA. CDR3 loop: CASSADRDSPEAFF. The CDR3 region has the DNA TGTGCCAGCAGCGCGGACAGGGATTCCCCTGAAGCTTTCTTT.

This rearrangement joins TRBV6-5 to TRBJ2-3; perhaps TRBD2 as D (6 bases). Germline V lookup: CDR1 MNHEY, CDR2 SVGAGI. The CDR3 length is 16 residues. V shed 2 bases and J shed 2 bases, with 14 bases lying between them. CDR3 sequence: CASSYGEDPHTDTQYF. For the CDR3, the DNA is TGTGCCAGCAGTTACGGGGAGGATCCCCACACAGATACGCAGTATTTT.

This clonotype occurred a few times. The chain recombines TRBV5-1 with TRBJ2-5; TRBD2 is a possible D gene (5 bases). V lost 7 bases and J lost 6, with 13 bases in between. The CDR3 loop spans 12 amino acids. The germline CDR1 and CDR2 sequences are SGHRS and YFSETQ. CDR3 DNA sequence: TGCGCCAGCGGAGGCCTAGGCCAGACCCAGTACTTC. Translated, it gives CASGGLGQTQYF.

The rearrangement links TRBV30 to TRBJ2-7; tentatively, D is TRBD1 or TRBD2 (5 bases each). The CDR3 extends over 15 amino acids. The ends were cut back, 2 bases at V and 6 bases at J, with 20 bases in the middle. The V gene's germline CDR1 is GTSNPN and CDR2 SVGIG (reference sequence). CDR3 in DNA: TGTGCCTGGAGTCGACGGGACCGAAACGCCGGCGAGCAGTACTTC. Translated: CAWSRRDRNAGEQYF.

In its sample, this clonotype was seen a few times. The CDR3 coding sequence is TGTGCCAGTAGGGGGACAGCACAAGAGACCCAGTACTTC. It translates to CASRGTAQETQYF. The rearrangement links TRBV19 to TRBJ2-5; 7 bases align to TRBD1. The CDR3 length is 13 residues. Germline CDR1 and CDR2: LNHDA and SQIVND (reference sequence). The V and J ends lost 6 bases and 2 bases, in that order; junction bases with no gene match: 3.

The CDR3 here is CASSLSFQGDLSGRAQHF. CDR3 nucleotides: TGTGCCAGCAGTTTATCTTTTCAGGGAGACCTCTCGGGGCGGGCCCAGCATTTT. This chain joins TRBV28 and TRBJ1-5, with D tentatively TRBD1 (5 bases). The germline V gene encodes CDR1 MDHEN and CDR2 SYDVKM. The CDR3 sequence is 18 residues long. V shed 1 base and J shed 11 bases, with 27 bases lying between them.

This clonotype was counted between two and nine times. This sequence joins TRBV28 and TRBJ1-1; 7 bases map to TRBD1. Trimming at V came to 6 bases and at J to 2 bases, leaving 9 bases not matched to a gene. Germline loops: CDR1 MDHEN, CDR2 SYDVKM. This CDR3 has 15 amino acids. The CDR3 here is CASRHPDRVNTEAFF. Here the CDR3 DNA reads TGTGCCAGCAGGCACCCCGACAGGGTTAACACTGAAGCTTTCTTT.

This clonotype was seen a handful of times. The CDR3 coding sequence is TGTGCCAGCAGCTTATCGCGGACCTCCTACGAGCAGTACGTC. This gives the protein CASSLSRTSYEQYV. The chain carries TRBV11-2 and TRBJ2-7; D is ambiguous. This CDR3 is built from 14 residues. The V gene lost 2 bases and the J gene lost 0 bases, with 8 bases spanning the gap. CDR1 and CDR2 (germline): SGHAT, FQNNGV.

The chain employs TRBV5-1 and TRBJ1-1; perhaps TRBD1 as D (6 bases). The CDR3 spans 15 residues. Trimming removed 4 bases at V and 1 base at J, with 14 bases between. Germline CDR1 is SGHRS and CDR2 is YFSETQ. CDR3 DNA: TGCGCCAGCAGCCCCCGGGGACAACAGAACACTGAAGCTTTCTTT. Amino acid sequence: CASSPRGQQNTEAFF.

The chain carries TRBV4-2 and TRBJ2-5; 14 bases are a match to TRBD2. V shed 4 bases and J 3 bases; nucleotides not matched to a gene: 10. The CDR3 has 18 amino acids. Germline loops: CDR1 LGHNA, CDR2 YNFKEQ. The CDR3 DNA reads as TGTGCCAGCAGCCTCCGACTAGCGGGGGGGCCACGGGAAGAGACCCAGTACTTC. Its translation is CASSLRLAGGPREETQYF.

Concerning this clonotype: Given a much more abundant clone one base away, this may be a read error. The chain combines TRBV5-1 with TRBJ2-5, with 7 bases lining up with TRBD2. Judging by the DNA end, TRBJ2-1 fits better; the J call may be wrong. CDR3 length equals 14 residues. Germline lookup yields CDR1 SGHRS and CDR2 YFSETQ. In DNA form, the CDR3 reads TGCGCCAGCAGCGCAGCGGGGAGTTCAGAGACCCAGTTCTTC. It is translated as CASSAAGSSETQFF.

The genes are TRBV16 and TRBJ2-3, with D uncertain. The ends were cut back, 8 bases at V and 0 bases at J, with 12 bases in the middle. CDR3 length equals 14 residues. Germline CDR1 reads KGHSY; CDR2 reads FQNENV. CDR3 nucleotide sequence: TGTGCCAGCGTAGACGATTCTAGCACAGATACGCAGTATTTT. Protein: CASVDDSSTDTQYF.

V is TRBV7-2 and J is TRBJ2-7; 9 bases are shared with TRBD1. The CDR3 sequence is 14 residues long. J gave up 4 bases and V 5 bases, and 6 bases lay outside the gene matches. Germline-derived CDR1 and CDR2 are SGHTA and FQGNSA. The CDR3 DNA sequence: TGTGCCAGCAGCAAACAGGGGGCAGGTTACGAGCAGTACGTC. Translating gives CASSKQGAGYEQYV.

This clonotype was seen a few times. The chain has TRBV4-1 and TRBJ2-5; maybe TRBD2 (5 bases). The germline V gene encodes CDR1 MGHRA and CDR2 YSYEKL. Trimming cost V 1 base and J 2 bases, with 14 bases left between them. CDR3 length: 16 residues. CDR3 sequence (DNA): TGCGCCAGCAGCCAAGTTGGCGGGCCAGCTCAAGAGACCCAGTACTTC. Translation gives CASSQVGGPAQETQYF.

This clonotype was counted a few times. The V gene is TRBV20-1, the J gene TRBJ2-5; D might be TRBD1 (7 bases). The CDR3 has 15 amino acids. With 5 bases removed from V and 1 base from J, the gap between germline ends came to 17 bases. Germline loops: CDR1 DFQATT, CDR2 SNEGSKA (reference sequence). The CDR3 sequence is CSAPRGRGFQETQYF. The DNA for the CDR3 is TGCAGTGCTCCGAGGGGGCGGGGTTTCCAAGAGACCCAGTACTTC.

This clonotype was seen a handful of times. The chain combines TRBV6-1 with TRBJ2-3, with 7 bases matching TRBD1. The CDR3 loop spans 14 amino acids. V gave up 10 bases and J gave up 2 bases; unmatched junction bases: 9. Germline-derived CDR1 and CDR2 are MNHNS and SASEGT. The CDR3 reads CATGTRGTTDTQYF. The CDR3 nucleotides read TGTGCCACCGGAACCAGGGGGACCACAGATACGCAGTATTTT.

This clonotype was seen only a few times. This chain uses TRBV19 with TRBJ2-7, with 7 bases aligning to TRBD1. This CDR3 spans 17 amino acids. With V trimmed by 6 bases and J by 4 bases, 18 bases remained unmatched. The germline V gene encodes CDR1 LNHDA and CDR2 SQIVND (reference sequence). The CDR3 nucleotides are TGTGCCAGTAGCCCCCTTGTGGGCAGGGGGTCATCTTACGAGCAGTACTTC. Translation: CASSPLVGRGSSYEQYF. The variable domain in full, with the rest retrieved from reference TRBV19 and TRBJ2-7, is DGGITQSPKYLFRKEGQNVTLSCEQNLNHDAMYWYRQDPGQGLRLIYYSQIVNDFQKGDIAEGYSVSREKKESFPLTVTSAQKNPTAFYLCASSPLVGRGSSYEQYFGPGTRLTVT.

This clonotype was found many times. The chain uses TRBV7-2 and TRBJ2-1; TRBD1 aligns across 12 bases. Germline values: CDR1 SGHTA, CDR2 FQGNSA. The J segment lost 5 bases and the V segment lost 3 bases, leaving 8 bases of the junction unmatched. The CDR3 is 17 residues long. The CDR3 DNA reads as TGTGCCAGCAGCTTGCCGGGACAGGGGGCGGGAAACAATGAGCAGTTCTTC. Translation gives CASSLPGQGAGNNEQFF.

This clonotype was counted at least ten times. This chain joins TRBV4-3 and TRBJ2-7, with 7 bases fitting TRBD1. The V segment lost 0 bases and the J segment 4 bases; nucleotides outside the gene matches: 12. The CDR3 consists of 17 residues. Germline lookup yields CDR1 LGHNA and CDR2 YSLEER. In DNA form, the CDR3 reads TGCGCCAGCAGCCAAGAGATTACAAAACAGGGGCCTTACGAGCAGTACTTC. Translation: CASSQEITKQGPYEQYF.

The rearrangement uses TRBV4-2 and TRBJ1-2, with TRBD1 as a possible D gene (6 bases). This CDR3 is built from 15 residues. V was clipped by 4 bases and J by 2 bases, with 14 bases between them. CDR1 is LGHNA, CDR2 YNFKEQ, per germline. CDR3 coding DNA: TGTGCCAGCAGCCCCAGCGCAGGGGACAACTATGGCTACACCTTC. As protein: CASSPSAGDNYGYTF.

This clonotype showed up just a few times. V usage is TRBV5-4 and J usage is TRBJ1-2, with TRBD1 matching 10 bases. The CDR3 sequence is 15 residues long. Germline CDR1 SGHNT, CDR2 YYREEE (reference sequence). V shed 3 bases and J 6 bases; nucleotides not matched to a gene: 8. The CDR3 here is CASSWGQGFTNGYTF. DNA of the CDR3: TGTGCCAGCAGCTGGGGACAGGGGTTCACTAATGGCTACACCTTC.

This clonotype was observed at least ten times. The rearrangement uses TRBV5-1 and TRBJ2-1; D is possibly TRBD2 (5 bases). The CDR3 consists of 15 residues. Trimming left V 0 bases short and J 5 bases short, with 12 bases between. CDR1 SGHRS and CDR2 YFSETQ come from the germline V gene. The CDR3 DNA reads TGCGCCAGCAGCTTGGCGGTCCTCGGGGACAATGAGCAGTTCTTC. Protein: CASSLAVLGDNEQFF.

This clonotype occurred many times. The V call is TRBV9, the J call TRBJ2-3; D is ambiguous. V was cut by 6 bases and J by 4 bases, with 18 bases left in between. The V gene's germline CDR1 is SGDLS and CDR2 YYNGEE. The CDR3 is 15 amino acids. Here the CDR3 DNA reads TGTGCCAGCATCATGCCGGCGAAGACCCCAGATACGCAGTATTTT. It encodes CASIMPAKTPDTQYF.

Notes on this clonotype: A much larger clonotype is one base distant, so this may be a read error. The chain recombines TRBV4-1 with TRBJ1-2, with 9 positions matching TRBD1. Germline loops: CDR1 MGHRA, CDR2 YSYEKL. The length of the CDR3 is 15 residues. CDR3 bases: TGCGCCAGCAGCCTTCCGGGACAGGGAAACTATGTCTACACCTTC. Its translation: CASSLPGQGNYVYTF.

J is TRBJ2-5 and V is TRBV20-1, with D perhaps assigned TRBD1 or TRBD2 (7 bases each). V was pared by 1 base and J by 4 bases, with 16 bases between. Germline-derived CDR1 and CDR2 are DFQATT and SNEGSKA (reference sequence). This CDR3 region has 15 residues. The CDR3 bases are TGCAGTGCTAGAGGTCAGGGGGGGGCCGGAGAGACCCAGTACTTC. Translation gives CSARGQGGAGETQYF.